These 13 T cell receptor beta chains were sequenced from one sample in a study of T cell repertoires in cytomegalovirus infection. TCRdb re-called the reads with MiXCR, one entry per CDR3 protein. The sample has hundreds of thousands of distinct CDR3 sequences; about 40% are singletons. The sequenced sample was PBMCs. These TCRs come from a human donor in good health (CMV status not recorded). Some clones in this sample may be carry-over from other donors' samples.

This clonotype was observed at least ten times. The gene calls are TRBV7-2 and TRBJ2-7, with D perhaps matching TRBD2 (5 bases). V lost 3 bases to trimming and J lost 6 bases, with 21 bases between them. Germline assignment: CDR1 SGHTA and CDR2 FQGNSA. The CDR3 totals 16 residues. Written as DNA, the CDR3 is TGTGCCAGCAGCTTTCCTCCGGCGGGCCAAGCCTCCGAGCAGTACTTC. This gives the protein CASSFPPAGQASEQYF.

This chain joins TRBV11-1 and TRBJ1-5, with D perhaps TRBD1 (5 bases). The ends were cut back, 2 bases at V and 4 bases at J, with 27 bases in the middle. The CDR3 extends over 20 amino acids. CDR1 is SGHAT and CDR2 is FQDESV in the germline V gene (reference sequence). The CDR3 bases are TGTGCCAGCAGCTTATTTGTACGTCGCGGGGCCGAAGAATTGAATCAGCCCCAGCATTTT. As protein: CASSLFVRRGAEELNQPQHF.

The V and J genes are TRBV10-2 and TRBJ1-1; the match to TRBD1 covers 8 bases. The germline CDR1 and CDR2 sequences are WSHSY and SAAADI. The CDR3 spans 15 residues. Germline trimming cut 10 bases from V and 0 bases from J; bases unmatched to any gene: 10. DNA of the CDR3: TGCGCCACCCATAGACAGGGGAATATGAACACTGAAGCTTTCTTT. It translates to CATHRQGNMNTEAFF.

The chain couples TRBV3-1 to TRBJ1-2; unclear D gene. From germline, CDR1 is LGHDT and CDR2 YNNKEL (reference sequence). This CDR3 region has 11 residues. Trimming left V 1 base short and J 14 bases short, with 11 bases between. This CDR3 is CASSQASLATF. The DNA of the CDR3 is TGTGCCAGCAGCCAAGCGTCCCTCGCAACCTTC.

This clonotype showed up just a few times. The CDR3 coding sequence is TGCAGTCCTAACCGTGAACCGGGACAAGGTATTATTGGAGCTTTCTTT. This gives the protein CSPNREPGQGIIGAFF. The chain is built from TRBV20-1 and TRBJ1-1; the D gene is possibly TRBD1 (6 bases). CDR1 and CDR2 (germline): DFQATT, SNEGSKA (reference sequence). There are 16 residues in the CDR3. V was cut by 8 bases and J by 10 bases, with 32 bases left in between.

Only a few counts were recorded for this clonotype. This rearrangement joins TRBV5-6 to TRBJ2-7; D possibly corresponds to TRBD2 (5 bases). The CDR3 covers 11 residues. Germline CDR1 SGHDT, CDR2 YYEEEE. V was clipped by 4 bases and J by 7 bases, with 9 bases between them. The CDR3 nucleotides are TGTGCCAGCAGCAATCGGGAAGAGCAGTACTTC. Translating gives CASSNREEQYF.

Note on this clonotype: A read error may explain this, as a much larger clone is one base away. The J gene is TRBJ2-6, the V gene TRBV28, with D perhaps matching TRBD2 (5 bases). Germline V lookup: CDR1 MDHEN, CDR2 SYDVKM. There are 15 residues in the CDR3. CDR3 DNA sequence: TGTGCCAGCAGTCCAGACTACTCTGGGTCCAACGTCCTGACTTTC. Translated: CASSPDYSGSNVLTF. Using reference TRBV28 and TRBJ2-6 for the parts outside the CDR3, the full variable domain is DVKVTQSSRYLVKRTGEKVFLECVQDMDHENMFWYRQDPGLGLRLIYFSYDVKMKEKGDIPEGYSVSREKKERFSLILESASTNQTSMYLCASSPDYSGSNVLTFGAGSRLTVL.

The chain employs TRBV14 and TRBJ2-1, with TRBD2 matching 13 bases. The V segment lost 3 bases and the J segment 6 bases; nucleotides outside the gene matches: 5. The CDR3 sequence is 16 residues long. CDR1 is SGHDN and CDR2 is FVKESK in the germline V gene. The CDR3 loop reads CASSQLGLAGINEQFF. In DNA, the CDR3 is TGTGCCAGCAGCCAGCTGGGACTAGCGGGGATCAATGAGCAGTTCTTC.

This clonotype was detected a few times. The chain has TRBV28 and TRBJ2-3; D remains unclear. The germline V and J ends were trimmed by 5 bases and 0 bases, with 9 bases remaining between them. Germline CDR1 and CDR2: MDHEN and SYDVKM. The CDR3 spans 14 residues. The CDR3 loop reads CASSGWQSTDTQYF. Written as DNA, the CDR3 is TGTGCCAGCAGTGGTTGGCAGAGCACAGATACGCAGTATTTT.

This clonotype came up many times. This chain uses TRBV12-3 or TRBV12-4 with TRBJ1-6; D remains unclear. The V end lost 3 bases, the J end lost 7 bases, and 4 bases lay between the germline ends. CDR3 size: 12 residues. CDR3 sequence reads: CASSFFNSPLHF. The DNA for the CDR3 is TGTGCCAGCAGTTTTTTCAATTCACCCCTCCACTTT.

On this clonotype itself: A read error is possible here, since a much larger clone lies one base away. The rearrangement joins TRBV7-2 to TRBJ2-5; TRBD2 agrees at 7 bases. The germline V gene encodes CDR1 SGHTA and CDR2 FQGNSA. This CDR3 spans 15 amino acids. V shed 2 bases and J 5 bases; nucleotides not matched to a gene: 8. CDR3: CASSLRGVRGETQYF. Here the CDR3 DNA reads TGTGCCAGCAGCTTACGGGGGGTCCGGGGGGAGACCCAGTACTTC.

The gene calls are TRBV6-1 and TRBJ2-7; D is unclear. This CDR3 has 14 amino acids. Trimming cost V 2 bases and J 0 bases, with 8 bases left between them. The germline gives CDR1 MNHNS, CDR2 SASEGT. The CDR3 sequence: CASSEFGLSYEQYF. The CDR3, as DNA: TGTGCCAGCAGTGAATTTGGGCTCTCCTACGAGCAGTACTTC.

With regard to this clonotype: At one of its ends the junction is not consistent with the germline gene, which may arise from a read error. This chain uses TRBV18 with TRBJ2-5; TRBD2 might be the D (6 bases). The CDR3 extends over 13 amino acids. Germline lookup yields CDR1 KGHSH and CDR2 LQKENI. The CDR3 region is CASSPGLQDTQYF. In nucleotides, the CDR3 is TGTGCCAGCTCACCGGGACTCCAAGATACCCAGTACTTC. Together with reference TRBV18 and TRBJ2-5, the CDR3 gives the full variable domain: NAGVMQNPRHLVRRRGQEARLRCSPMKGHSHVYWYRQLPEEGLKFMVYLQKENIIDESGMPKERFSAEFPKEGPSILRIQQVVRGDSAAYFCASSPGLQDTQYFGPGTRLLVL.